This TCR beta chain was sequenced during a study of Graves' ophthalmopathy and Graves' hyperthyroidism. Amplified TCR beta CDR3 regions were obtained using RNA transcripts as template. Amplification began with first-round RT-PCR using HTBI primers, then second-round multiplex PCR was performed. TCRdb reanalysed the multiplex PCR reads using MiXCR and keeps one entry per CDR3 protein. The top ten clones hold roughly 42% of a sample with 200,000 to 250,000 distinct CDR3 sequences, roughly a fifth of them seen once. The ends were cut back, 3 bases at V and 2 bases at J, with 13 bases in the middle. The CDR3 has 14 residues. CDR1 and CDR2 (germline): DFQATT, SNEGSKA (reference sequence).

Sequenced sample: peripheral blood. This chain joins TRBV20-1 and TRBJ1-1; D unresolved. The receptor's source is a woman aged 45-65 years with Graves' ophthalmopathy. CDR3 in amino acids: CSARKDGRNTEAFF. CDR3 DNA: TGCAGTGCTAGGAAGGACGGAAGAAACACTGAAGCTTTCTTT.